Listed below are T cell receptor beta chains from one sample, sequenced in a study of type 1 regulatory T cells. TCRdb fed the reads into MiXCR, producing one record per CDR3 protein. The profile shows about 20,000 distinct CDR3 sequences, roughly 10% of them singletons. The sample comprised CD4+ T cells, either the whole sample or a sorted fraction (not recorded which). All receptors come from a human donor in good health. Each CDR3 is given with its conserved first and last residue. Fields, in order: V gene, D gene, CDR3 protein. The D gene is left open where the match is weak.

TRBV7-3 TRBD2 CASSLGTSEYNEQFF
TRBV5-1 - CASSQMGRSEETQYF
TRBV7-9 TRBD2 CASSSSLGLAGAQLFF
TRBV28 - CASSPRIILSTLHF
TRBV7-2 TRBD2 CASSLVWGLAGGRADTQYF
TRBV5-1 - CASSLGALRQETQYF
TRBV14 TRBD1 CASSARTGNNEKLFF
TRBV20-1 - CSAARDTSSYEQYF
TRBV25-1 - CASSERGFGAKNIQYF
TRBV30 - CAGGDNYGYTF
TRBV28 - CASSSADSYEQYF
TRBV7-9 - CASSSSTTGELFF
TRBV30 - CAWSLNRISGANVLTF
TRBV5-5 - CASSLIVAGANVLTF
TRBV20-1 TRBD2 CSAGRQRESGETQYF
TRBV28 - CASSLSSRTEAFF
TRBV5-1 TRBD2 CASSSNSGRNHEQYF
TRBV2 TRBD2 CASSEGLAGTGRETQYF
TRBV3-1 TRBD1 CNVDRDGLHQPQHF
TRBV6-6 - CASSYSNWVDTEAFF
TRBV2 - CASSLSSEQFF
TRBV6-5 TRBD2 CASSPRGRVYEQYF
TRBV5-1 TRBD1 CASSSDGTAYYGYTF
TRBV7-9 - CASSQIRPDVGEQYF
TRBV12-3/TRBV12-4 TRBD2 CASSKQTGGQYF
TRBV5-5 - CASSLLEGGYTF
TRBV29-1 TRBD1 CSARQIKDRGHSYEQYF
TRBV29-1 - CSVPLLGRDTQYF
TRBV5-1 TRBD1 CASSLGQGWSDTQYF
TRBV27 - CASSPLKPTGMDEQYF
TRBV10-3 TRBD2 CAISGIAGTQETQYF
TRBV5-4 - CASSQILGTGELFF
TRBV5-6 - CASSFRQGRTDTQYF
TRBV7-2 - CASSLRSEDTQYF